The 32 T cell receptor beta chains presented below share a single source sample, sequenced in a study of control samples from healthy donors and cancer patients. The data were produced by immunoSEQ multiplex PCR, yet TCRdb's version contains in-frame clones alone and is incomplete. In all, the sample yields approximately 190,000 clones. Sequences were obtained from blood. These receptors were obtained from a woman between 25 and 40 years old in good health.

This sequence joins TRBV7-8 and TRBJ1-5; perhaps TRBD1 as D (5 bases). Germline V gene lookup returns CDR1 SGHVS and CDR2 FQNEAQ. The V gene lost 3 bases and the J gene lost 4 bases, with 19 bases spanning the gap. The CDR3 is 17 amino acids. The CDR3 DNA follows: TGTGCCAGCAGCTTTGGTACAGGCCGCTTTGGTAATCAGCCCCAGCATTTT. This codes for CASSFGTGRFGNQPQHF.

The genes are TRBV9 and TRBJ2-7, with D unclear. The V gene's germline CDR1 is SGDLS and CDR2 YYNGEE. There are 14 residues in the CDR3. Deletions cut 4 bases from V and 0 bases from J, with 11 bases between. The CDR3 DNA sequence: TGTGCCAGCAGCCTGTCCTCCGGCTCCTACGAGCAGTACTTC. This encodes CASSLSSGSYEQYF.

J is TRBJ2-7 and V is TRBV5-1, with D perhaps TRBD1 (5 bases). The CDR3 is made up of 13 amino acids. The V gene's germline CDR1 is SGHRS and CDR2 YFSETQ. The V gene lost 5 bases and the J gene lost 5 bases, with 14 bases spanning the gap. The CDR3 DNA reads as TGCGCCAGCAGTTGGGGCCTCAGTAACGAGCAGTACTTC. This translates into CASSWGLSNEQYF.

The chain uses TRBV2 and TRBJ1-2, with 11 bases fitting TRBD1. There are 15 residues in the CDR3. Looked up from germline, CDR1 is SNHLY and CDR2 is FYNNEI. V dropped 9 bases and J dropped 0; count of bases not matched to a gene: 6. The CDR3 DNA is TGTGCCAGAGGGACAGGGGGGAGGGCTAACTATGGCTACACCTTC. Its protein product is CARGTGGRANYGYTF.

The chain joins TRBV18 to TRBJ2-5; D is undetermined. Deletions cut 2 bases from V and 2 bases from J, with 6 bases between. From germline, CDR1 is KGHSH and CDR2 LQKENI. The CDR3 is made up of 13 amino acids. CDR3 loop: CASSPVGQETQYF. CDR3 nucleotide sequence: TGTGCCAGCTCACCAGTTGGTCAAGAGACCCAGTACTTC.

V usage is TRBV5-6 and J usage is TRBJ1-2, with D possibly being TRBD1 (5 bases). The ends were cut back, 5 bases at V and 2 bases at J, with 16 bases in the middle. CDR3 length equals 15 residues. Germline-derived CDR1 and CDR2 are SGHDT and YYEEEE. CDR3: CASSLGGAINYGYTF. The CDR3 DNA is TGTGCCAGCAGTTTAGGAGGGGCCATCAACTATGGCTACACCTTC.

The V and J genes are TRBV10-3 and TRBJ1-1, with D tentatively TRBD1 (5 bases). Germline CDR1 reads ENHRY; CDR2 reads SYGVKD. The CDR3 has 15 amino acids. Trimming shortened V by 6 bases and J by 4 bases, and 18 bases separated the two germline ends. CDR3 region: CAISRDPKLSTEAFF. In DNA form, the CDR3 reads TGTGCCATCAGCAGGGACCCAAAATTGAGCACTGAAGCTTTCTTT.

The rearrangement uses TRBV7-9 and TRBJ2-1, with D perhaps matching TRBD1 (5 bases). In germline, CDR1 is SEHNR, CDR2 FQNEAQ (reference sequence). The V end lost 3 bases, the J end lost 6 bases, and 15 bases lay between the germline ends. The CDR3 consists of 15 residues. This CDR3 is CASSFLGAVGNEQFF. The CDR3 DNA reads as TGTGCCAGCAGCTTTTTAGGGGCAGTGGGCAATGAGCAGTTCTTC.

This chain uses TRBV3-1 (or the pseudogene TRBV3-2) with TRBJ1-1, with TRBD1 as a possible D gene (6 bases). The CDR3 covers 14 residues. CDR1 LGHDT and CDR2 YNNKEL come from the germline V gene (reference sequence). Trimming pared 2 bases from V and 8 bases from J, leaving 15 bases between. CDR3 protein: CASSQQGHQGEAFF. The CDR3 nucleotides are TGTGCCAGCAGCCAACAGGGGCATCAAGGCGAAGCTTTCTTT.

CDR3 in amino acids: CAARPGQGAYGYTF. As DNA, the CDR3 is TGTGCCGCACGGCCGGGACAGGGGGCCTATGGCTACACCTTC. The V call is TRBV6-5, the J call TRBJ1-2, with 12 bases aligning to TRBD1. This CDR3 spans 14 amino acids. In germline, CDR1 is MNHEY, CDR2 SVGAGI. The V gene end was trimmed by 11 bases and the J gene end by 4 bases; junction bases not matched to a gene: 8.

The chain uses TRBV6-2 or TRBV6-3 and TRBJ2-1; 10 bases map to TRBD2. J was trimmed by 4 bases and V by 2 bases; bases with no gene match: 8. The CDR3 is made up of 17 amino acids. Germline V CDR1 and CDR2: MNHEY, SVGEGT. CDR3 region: CASSYTASGGKYNEQFF. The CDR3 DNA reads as TGTGCCAGCAGTTACACGGCTAGCGGGGGAAAATACAATGAGCAGTTCTTC.

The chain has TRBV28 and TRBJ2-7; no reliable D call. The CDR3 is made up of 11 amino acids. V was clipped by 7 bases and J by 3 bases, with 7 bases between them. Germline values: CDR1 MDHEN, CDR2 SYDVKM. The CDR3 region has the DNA TGTGCCAGCACTTTGGGCTACGAGCAGTACTTC. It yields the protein CASTLGYEQYF.

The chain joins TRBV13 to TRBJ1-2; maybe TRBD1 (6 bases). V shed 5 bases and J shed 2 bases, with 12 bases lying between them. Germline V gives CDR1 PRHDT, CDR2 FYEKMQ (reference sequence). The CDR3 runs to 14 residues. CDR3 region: CASSRGGVNYGYTF. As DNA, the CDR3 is TGTGCCAGCAGCCGAGGGGGGGTGAACTATGGCTACACCTTC.

The CDR3: CASSLYGGKQETQYF. The CDR3 region has the DNA TGTGCCAGCAGCCTGTATGGGGGGAAGCAAGAGACCCAGTACTTC. The chain joins TRBV3-1 (or the pseudogene TRBV3-2) to TRBJ2-5, with D perhaps TRBD2 (6 bases). Per germline, CDR1 LGHDT and CDR2 YNNKEL (reference sequence). CDR3 size: 15 residues. V was clipped by 4 bases and J by 2 bases, with 14 bases between them.

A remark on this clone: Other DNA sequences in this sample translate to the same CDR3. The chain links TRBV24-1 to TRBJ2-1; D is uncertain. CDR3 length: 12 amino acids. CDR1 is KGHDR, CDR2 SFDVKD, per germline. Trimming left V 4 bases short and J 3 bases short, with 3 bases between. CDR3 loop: CATSENYNEQFF. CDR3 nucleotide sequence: TGTGCCACCAGTGAGAACTACAATGAGCAGTTCTTC.

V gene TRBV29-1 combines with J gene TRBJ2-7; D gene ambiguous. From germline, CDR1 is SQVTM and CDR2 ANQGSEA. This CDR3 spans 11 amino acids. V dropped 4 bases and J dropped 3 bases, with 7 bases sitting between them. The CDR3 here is CSVAPGYEQYF. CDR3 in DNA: TGCAGCGTTGCGCCAGGCTACGAGCAGTACTTC.

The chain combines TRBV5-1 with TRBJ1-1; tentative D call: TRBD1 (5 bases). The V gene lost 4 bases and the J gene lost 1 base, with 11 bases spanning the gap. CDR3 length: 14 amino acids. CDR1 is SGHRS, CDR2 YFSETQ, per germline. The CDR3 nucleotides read TGCGCCAGCAGCACCCGGGACGGGAACACTGAAGCTTTCTTT. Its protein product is CASSTRDGNTEAFF.

CDR3 loop: CASSRQGDEQYF. The CDR3 bases are TGCGCCAGCAGCCGACAGGGGGACGAGCAGTACTTC. The chain recombines TRBV5-1 with TRBJ2-7, with 9 bases that match TRBD1. Germline lookup yields CDR1 SGHRS and CDR2 YFSETQ. CDR3 length: 12 residues. The ends lost 4 bases at V and 5 bases at J; junction bases unmatched: 1.

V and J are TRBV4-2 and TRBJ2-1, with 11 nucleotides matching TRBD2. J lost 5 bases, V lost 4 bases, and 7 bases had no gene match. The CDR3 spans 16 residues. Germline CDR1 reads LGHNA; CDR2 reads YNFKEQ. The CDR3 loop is CASSLVAGGSDNEQFF. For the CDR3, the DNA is TGTGCCAGCAGCCTCGTAGCGGGGGGGTCCGACAATGAGCAGTTCTTC.

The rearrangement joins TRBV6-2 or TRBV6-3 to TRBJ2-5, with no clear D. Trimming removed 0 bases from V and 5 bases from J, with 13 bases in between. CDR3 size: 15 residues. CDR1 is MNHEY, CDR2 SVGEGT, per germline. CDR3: CASSYSSAKGETQYF. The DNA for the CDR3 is TGTGCCAGCAGTTACTCATCAGCAAAAGGGGAGACCCAGTACTTC.

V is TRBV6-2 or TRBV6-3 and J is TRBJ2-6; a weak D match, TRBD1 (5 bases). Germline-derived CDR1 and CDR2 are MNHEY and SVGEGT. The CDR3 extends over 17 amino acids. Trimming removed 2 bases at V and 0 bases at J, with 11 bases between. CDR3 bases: TGTGCCAGCAGTTACCAGGACACCCTCTCTGGGGCCAACGTCCTGACTTTC. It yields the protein CASSYQDTLSGANVLTF.

CDR3 protein: CASSQELAVETQYF. The CDR3 nucleotides are TGCGCCAGCAGCCAAGAACTAGCGGTAGAGACCCAGTACTTC. This chain joins TRBV4-3 and TRBJ2-5, with 8 bases matching TRBD2. Trimming removed 0 bases from V and 4 bases from J; junction bases left unmatched: 1. The CDR3 is made up of 14 amino acids. The V gene's germline CDR1 is LGHNA and CDR2 YSLEER.

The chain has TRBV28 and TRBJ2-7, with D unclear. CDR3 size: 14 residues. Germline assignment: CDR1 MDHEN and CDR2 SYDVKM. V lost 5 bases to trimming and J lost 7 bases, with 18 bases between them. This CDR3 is CASSQPGFWAEQYF. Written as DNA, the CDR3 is TGTGCCAGCAGTCAACCAGGTTTTTGGGCTGAGCAGTACTTC.

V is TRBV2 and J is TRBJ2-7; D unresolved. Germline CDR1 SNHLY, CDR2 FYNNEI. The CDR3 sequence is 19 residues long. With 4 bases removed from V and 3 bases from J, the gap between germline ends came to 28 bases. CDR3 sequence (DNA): TGTGCCAGCAGTGGACTTTGGGTTTCCAAGGCGATCTCCGGCTACGAGCAGTACTTC. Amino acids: CASSGLWVSKAISGYEQYF.

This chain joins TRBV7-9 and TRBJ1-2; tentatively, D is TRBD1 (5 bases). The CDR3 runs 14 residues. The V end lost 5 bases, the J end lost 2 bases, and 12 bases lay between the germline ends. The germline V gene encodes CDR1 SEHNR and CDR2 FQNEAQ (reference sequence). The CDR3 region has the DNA TGTGCCAGCAGCCCACGAGACAGCAACTATGGCTACACCTTC. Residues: CASSPRDSNYGYTF. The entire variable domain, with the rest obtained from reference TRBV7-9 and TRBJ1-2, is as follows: DTGVSQNPRHKITKRGQNVTFRCDPISEHNRLYWYRQTLGQGPEFLTYFQNEAQLEKSRLLSDRFSAERPKGSFSTLEIQRTEQGDSAMYLCASSPRDSNYGYTFGSGTRLTVV.

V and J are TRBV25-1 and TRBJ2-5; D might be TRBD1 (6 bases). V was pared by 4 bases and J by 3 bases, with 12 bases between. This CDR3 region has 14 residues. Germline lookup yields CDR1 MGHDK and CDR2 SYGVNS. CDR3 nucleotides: TGTGCCAGCAGTGGGGCAGGGGTAGAAGAGACCCAGTACTTC. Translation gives CASSGAGVEETQYF.

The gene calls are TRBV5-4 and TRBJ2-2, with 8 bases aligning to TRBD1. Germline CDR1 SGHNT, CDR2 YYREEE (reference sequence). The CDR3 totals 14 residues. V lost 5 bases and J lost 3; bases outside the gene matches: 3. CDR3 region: CASRDRADTGELFF. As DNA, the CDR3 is TGTGCCAGCAGGGACAGGGCAGACACCGGGGAGCTGTTTTTT. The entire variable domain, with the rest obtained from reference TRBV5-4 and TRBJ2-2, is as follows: ETGVTQSPTHLIKTRGQQVTLRCSSQSGHNTVSWYQQALGQGPQFIFQYYREEENGRGNFPPRFSGLQFPNYSSELNVNALELDDSALYLCASRDRADTGELFFGEGSRLTVL.

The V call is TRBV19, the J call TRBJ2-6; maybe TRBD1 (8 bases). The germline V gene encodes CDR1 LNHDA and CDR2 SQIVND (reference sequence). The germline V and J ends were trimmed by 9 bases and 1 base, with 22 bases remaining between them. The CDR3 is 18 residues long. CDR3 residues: CASLQGGRSLSGANVLTF. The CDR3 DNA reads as TGTGCCAGCCTACAGGGGGGGAGGTCCTTATCTGGGGCCAACGTCCTGACTTTC.

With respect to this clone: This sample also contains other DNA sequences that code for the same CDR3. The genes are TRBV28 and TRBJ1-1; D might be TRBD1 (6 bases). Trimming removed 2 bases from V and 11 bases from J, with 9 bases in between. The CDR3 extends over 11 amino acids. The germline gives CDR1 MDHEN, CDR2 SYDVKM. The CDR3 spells CASSLRQGAFF. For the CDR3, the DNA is TGTGCCAGCAGTTTACGTCAGGGGGCTTTCTTT.

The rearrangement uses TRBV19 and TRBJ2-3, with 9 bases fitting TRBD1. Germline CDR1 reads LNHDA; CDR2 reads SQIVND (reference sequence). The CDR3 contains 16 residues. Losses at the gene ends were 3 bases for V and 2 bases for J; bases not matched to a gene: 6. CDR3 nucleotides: TGTGCCAGTAGTATCATACAGGGGGCCGTCACAGATACGCAGTATTTT. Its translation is CASSIIQGAVTDTQYF.

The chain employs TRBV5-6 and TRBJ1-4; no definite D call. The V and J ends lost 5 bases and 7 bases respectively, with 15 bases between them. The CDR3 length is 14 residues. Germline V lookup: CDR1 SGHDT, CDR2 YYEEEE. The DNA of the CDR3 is TGTGCCAGCAGTGGGAGAATAGAGGGTGAAAAACTGTTTTTT. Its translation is CASSGRIEGEKLFF.

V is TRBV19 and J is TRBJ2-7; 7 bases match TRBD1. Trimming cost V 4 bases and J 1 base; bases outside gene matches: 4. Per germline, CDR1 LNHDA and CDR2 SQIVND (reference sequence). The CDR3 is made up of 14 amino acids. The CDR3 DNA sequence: TGTGCCAGTAGTACTGACAGGGTGTCCTACGAGCAGTACTTC. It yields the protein CASSTDRVSYEQYF. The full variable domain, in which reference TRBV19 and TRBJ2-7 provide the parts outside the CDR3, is DGGITQSPKYLFRKEGQNVTLSCEQNLNHDAMYWYRQDPGQGLRLIYYSQIVNDFQKGDIAEGYSVSREKKESFPLTVTSAQKNPTAFYLCASSTDRVSYEQYFGPGTRLTVT.